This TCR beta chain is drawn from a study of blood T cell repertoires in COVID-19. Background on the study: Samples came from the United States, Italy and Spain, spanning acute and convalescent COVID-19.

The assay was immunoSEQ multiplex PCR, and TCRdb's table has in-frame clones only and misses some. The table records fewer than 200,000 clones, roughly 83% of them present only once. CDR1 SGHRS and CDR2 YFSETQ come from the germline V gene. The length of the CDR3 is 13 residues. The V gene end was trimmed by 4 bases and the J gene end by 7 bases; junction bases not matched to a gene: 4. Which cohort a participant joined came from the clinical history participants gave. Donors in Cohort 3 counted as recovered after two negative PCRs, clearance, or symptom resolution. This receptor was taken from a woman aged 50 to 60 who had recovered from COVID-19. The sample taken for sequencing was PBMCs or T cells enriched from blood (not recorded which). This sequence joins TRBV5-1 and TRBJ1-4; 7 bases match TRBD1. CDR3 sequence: CASSIDRVEKLFF. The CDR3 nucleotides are TGCGCCAGCAGCATAGACAGGGTTGAAAAACTGTTTTTT.